This T cell receptor beta chain stems from a study of blood T cell repertoires in COVID-19. Looking at the study overall: PBMCs, B-cell-depleted T cells, or T cells were the source of the cDNA or gDNA that made up the material.

Per the germline V gene, CDR1 is SGHNT and CDR2 is YYREEE (reference sequence). CDR3 length equals 16 residues. V was pared by 4 bases and J by 2 bases, with 16 bases between. Under the authors' procedure: Reference gene primer amplification yielded estimated nucleated cell counts. TCRdb keeps only in-frame clones here, not all; method: immunoSEQ multiplex PCR. D and trimming were read from the DNA, whereas the V and J calls and clone size are those reported in that table. The sample includes 50,000 to 70,000 clones, around 80% of them seen just once. V usage is TRBV5-4 and J usage is TRBJ1-3, with D uncertain. The sequenced sample was peripheral blood. The TCR comes from a woman aged 55-69 years with acute or convalescent COVID-19. The CDR3 sequence: CASSQSPGFTGNTIYF. CDR3 DNA: TGTGCCAGCAGCCAGAGTCCGGGTTTCACTGGAAACACCATATATTTT.